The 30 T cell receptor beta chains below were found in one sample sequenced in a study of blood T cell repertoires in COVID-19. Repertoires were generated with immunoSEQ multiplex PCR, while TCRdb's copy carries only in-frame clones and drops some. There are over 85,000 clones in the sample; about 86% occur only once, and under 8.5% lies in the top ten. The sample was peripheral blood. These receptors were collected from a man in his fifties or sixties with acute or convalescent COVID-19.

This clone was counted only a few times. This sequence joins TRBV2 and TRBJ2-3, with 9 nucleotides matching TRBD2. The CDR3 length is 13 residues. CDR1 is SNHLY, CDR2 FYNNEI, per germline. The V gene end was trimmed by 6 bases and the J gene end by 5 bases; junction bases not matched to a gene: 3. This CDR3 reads CASSGGGGDTQYF. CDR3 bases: TGTGCCAGCAGCGGCGGGGGGGGAGATACGCAGTATTTT.

CDR3 amino acids: CASSVDRGGTYGYTF. CDR3 DNA sequence: TGTGCCAGCAGCGTAGACCGGGGAGGGACTTATGGCTACACCTTC. J is TRBJ1-2 and V is TRBV9; a possible D gene is TRBD1 (5 bases). The CDR3 loop spans 15 amino acids. The germline V gene has CDR1 SGDLS and CDR2 YYNGEE. The germline V and J ends were trimmed by 0 bases and 5 bases, with 14 bases remaining between them.

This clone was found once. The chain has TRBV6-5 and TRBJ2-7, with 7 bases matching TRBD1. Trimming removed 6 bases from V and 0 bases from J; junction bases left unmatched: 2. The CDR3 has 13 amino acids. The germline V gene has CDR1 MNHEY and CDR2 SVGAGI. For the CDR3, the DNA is TGTGCCAGCAGGGGACAGAGCTCCTACGAGCAGTACTTC. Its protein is CASRGQSSYEQYF.

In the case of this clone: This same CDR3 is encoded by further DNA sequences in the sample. As DNA, the CDR3 is TGTGCCAGCAGCAGGGACTATCAAGAGACCCAGTACTTC. Protein: CASSRDYQETQYF. This chain uses TRBV7-9 with TRBJ2-5, with 7 bases lining up with TRBD2. CDR1 is SEHNR, CDR2 FQNEAQ, per germline (reference sequence). The CDR3 has 13 residues. The ends lost 5 bases at V and 2 bases at J; junction bases unmatched: 2.

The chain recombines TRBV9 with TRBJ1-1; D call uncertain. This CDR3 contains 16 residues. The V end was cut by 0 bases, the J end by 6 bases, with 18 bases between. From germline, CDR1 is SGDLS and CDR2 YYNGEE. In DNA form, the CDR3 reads TGTGCCAGCAGCGTAGGAATCGGGAGCGGGTTTTCTGAAGCTTTCTTT. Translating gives CASSVGIGSGFSEAFF.

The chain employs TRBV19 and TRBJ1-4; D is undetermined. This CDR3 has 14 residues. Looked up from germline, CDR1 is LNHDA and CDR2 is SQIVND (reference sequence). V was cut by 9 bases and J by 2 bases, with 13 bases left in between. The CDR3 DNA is TGTGCCAGCCTACCCGGAGGGACTAATGAAAAACTGTTTTTT. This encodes CASLPGGTNEKLFF.

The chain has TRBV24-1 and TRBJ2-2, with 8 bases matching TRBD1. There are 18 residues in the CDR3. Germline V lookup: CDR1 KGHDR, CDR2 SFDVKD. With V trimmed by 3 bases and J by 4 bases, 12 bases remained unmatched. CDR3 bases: TGTGCCACCAGTGATACCGGGACAGGTGTTTTTGGCACCGGGGAGCTGTTTTTT. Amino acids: CATSDTGTGVFGTGELFF.

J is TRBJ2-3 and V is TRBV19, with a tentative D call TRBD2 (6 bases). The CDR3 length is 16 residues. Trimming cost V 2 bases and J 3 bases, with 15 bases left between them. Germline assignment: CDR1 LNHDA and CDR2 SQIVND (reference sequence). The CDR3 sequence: CASSINGRAGTDTQYF. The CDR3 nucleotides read TGTGCCAGTAGTATAAATGGACGCGCGGGAACAGATACGCAGTATTTT.

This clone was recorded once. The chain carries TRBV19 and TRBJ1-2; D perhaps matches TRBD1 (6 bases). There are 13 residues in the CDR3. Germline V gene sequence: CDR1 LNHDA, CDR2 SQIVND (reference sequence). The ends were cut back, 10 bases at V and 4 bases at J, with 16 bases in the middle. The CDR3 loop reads CAKTQGSTYGYTF. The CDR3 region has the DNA TGTGCCAAAACACAGGGAAGCACCTATGGCTACACCTTC.

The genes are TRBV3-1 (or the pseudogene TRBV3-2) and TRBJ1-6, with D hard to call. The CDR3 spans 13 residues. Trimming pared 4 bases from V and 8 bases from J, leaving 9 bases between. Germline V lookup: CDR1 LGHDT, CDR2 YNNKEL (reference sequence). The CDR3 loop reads CASSRSEDSPLHF. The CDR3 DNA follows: TGTGCCAGCAGCCGCAGTGAGGATTCACCCCTCCACTTT.

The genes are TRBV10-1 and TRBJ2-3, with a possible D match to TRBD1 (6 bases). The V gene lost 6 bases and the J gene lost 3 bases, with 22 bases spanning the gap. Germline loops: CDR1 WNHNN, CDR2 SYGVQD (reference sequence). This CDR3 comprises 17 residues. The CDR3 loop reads CASSDPRGTPATDTQYF. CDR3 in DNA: TGCGCCAGCAGCGACCCTAGGGGGACCCCTGCGACAGATACGCAGTATTTT.

This chain's CDR3 is CASSLQTGYNSPLHF. As DNA, the CDR3 is TGTGCCAGCAGCCTCCAGACAGGGTATAATTCACCCCTCCACTTT. The V call is TRBV11-2, the J call TRBJ1-6, with 7 bases identical to TRBD1. Germline V gives CDR1 SGHAT, CDR2 FQNNGV. Unmatched junction bases numbered 5, after V lost 5 bases and J lost 4 bases. The CDR3 extends over 15 amino acids.

In DNA form, the CDR3 reads TGTGCCAGCAGCTCCGGTAGGGGGGGCAATTCACCCCTCCACTTT. Translation gives CASSSGRGGNSPLHF. The chain has TRBV6-2 or TRBV6-3 and TRBJ1-6, with D maybe TRBD1 (6 bases). Germline-derived CDR1 and CDR2 are MNHEY and SVGEGT. This CDR3 spans 15 amino acids. V gave up 6 bases and J gave up 7 bases, with 16 bases separating them.

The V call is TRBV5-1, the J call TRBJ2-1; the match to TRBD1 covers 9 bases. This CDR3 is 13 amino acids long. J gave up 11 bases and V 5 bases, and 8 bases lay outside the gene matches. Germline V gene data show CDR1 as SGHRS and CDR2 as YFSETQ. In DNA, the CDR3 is TGCGCCAGCAGTGACAGGGGGGCGGGAAAGCAGTTCTTC. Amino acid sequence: CASSDRGAGKQFF.

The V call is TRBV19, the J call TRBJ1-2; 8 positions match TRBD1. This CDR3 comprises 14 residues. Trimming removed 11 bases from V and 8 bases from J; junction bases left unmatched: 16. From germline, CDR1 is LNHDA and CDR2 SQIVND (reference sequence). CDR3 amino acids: CAAVPGQGARGYTF. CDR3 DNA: TGTGCCGCGGTACCAGGCCAGGGGGCGCGAGGCTACACCTTC.

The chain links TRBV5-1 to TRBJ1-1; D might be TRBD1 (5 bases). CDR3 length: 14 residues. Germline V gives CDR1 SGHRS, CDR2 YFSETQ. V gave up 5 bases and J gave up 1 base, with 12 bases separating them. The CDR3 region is CASRPGGANTEAFF. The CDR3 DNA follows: TGCGCCAGCAGACCGGGAGGGGCGAACACTGAAGCTTTCTTT.

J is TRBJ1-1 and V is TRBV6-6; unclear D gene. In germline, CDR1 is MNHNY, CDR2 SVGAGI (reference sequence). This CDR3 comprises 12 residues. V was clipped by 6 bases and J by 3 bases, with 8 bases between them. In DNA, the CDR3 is TGTGCCAGCAGCGGAGGGTACACTGAAGCTTTCTTT. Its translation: CASSGGYTEAFF.

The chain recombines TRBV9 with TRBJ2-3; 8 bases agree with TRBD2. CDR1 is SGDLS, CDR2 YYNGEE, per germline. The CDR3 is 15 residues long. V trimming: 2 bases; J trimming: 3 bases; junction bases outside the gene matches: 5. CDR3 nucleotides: TGTGCCAGCAGCGTTTCTGGACTAGCTACAGATACGCAGTATTTT. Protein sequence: CASSVSGLATDTQYF.

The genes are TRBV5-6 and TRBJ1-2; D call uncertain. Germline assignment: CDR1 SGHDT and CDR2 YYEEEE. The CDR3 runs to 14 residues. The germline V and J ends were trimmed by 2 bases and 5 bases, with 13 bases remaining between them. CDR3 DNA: TGTGCCAGCAGCTTAAGAGGCAGGAGGTATGGCTACACCTTC. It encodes CASSLRGRRYGYTF.

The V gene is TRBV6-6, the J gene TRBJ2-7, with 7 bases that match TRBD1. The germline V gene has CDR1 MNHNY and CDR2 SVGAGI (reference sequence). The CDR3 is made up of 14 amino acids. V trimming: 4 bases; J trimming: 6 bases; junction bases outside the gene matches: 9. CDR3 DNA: TGTGCCAGCAGTTTTTTAAGGGGGCAGGGCGAGCAGTACTTC. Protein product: CASSFLRGQGEQYF.

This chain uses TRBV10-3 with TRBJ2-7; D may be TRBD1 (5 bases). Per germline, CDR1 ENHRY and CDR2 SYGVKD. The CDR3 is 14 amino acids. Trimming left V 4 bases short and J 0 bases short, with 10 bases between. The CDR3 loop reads CAISVKDTSYEQYF. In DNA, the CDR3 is TGTGCCATCAGTGTCAAGGACACCTCCTACGAGCAGTACTTC.

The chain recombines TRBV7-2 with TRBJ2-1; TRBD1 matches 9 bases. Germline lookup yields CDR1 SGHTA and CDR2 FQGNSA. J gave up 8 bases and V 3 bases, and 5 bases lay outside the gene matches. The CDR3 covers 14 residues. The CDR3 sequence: CASSLMDRGDEQFF. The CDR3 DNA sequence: TGTGCCAGCAGCTTGATGGACAGGGGCGATGAGCAGTTCTTC.

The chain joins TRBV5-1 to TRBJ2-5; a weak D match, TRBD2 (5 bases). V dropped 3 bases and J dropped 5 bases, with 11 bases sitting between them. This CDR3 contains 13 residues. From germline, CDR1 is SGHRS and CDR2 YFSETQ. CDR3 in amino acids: CASSSLAAETQYF. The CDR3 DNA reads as TGCGCCAGCAGCTCTCTAGCTGCGGAGACCCAGTACTTC.

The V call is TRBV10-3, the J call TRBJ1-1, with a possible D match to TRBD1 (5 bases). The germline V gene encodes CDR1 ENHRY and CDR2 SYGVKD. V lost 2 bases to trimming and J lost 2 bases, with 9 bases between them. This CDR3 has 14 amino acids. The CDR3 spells CAISERGGNTEAFF. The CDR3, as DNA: TGTGCCATCAGTGAGAGGGGAGGAAACACTGAAGCTTTCTTT.

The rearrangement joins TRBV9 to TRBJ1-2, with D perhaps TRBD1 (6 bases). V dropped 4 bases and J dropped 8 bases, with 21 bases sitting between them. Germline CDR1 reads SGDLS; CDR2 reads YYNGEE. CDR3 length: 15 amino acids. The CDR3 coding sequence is TGTGCCAGCAGCACCCAGACAGGCCCTACGGGGGGCTACACCTTC. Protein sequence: CASSTQTGPTGGYTF.

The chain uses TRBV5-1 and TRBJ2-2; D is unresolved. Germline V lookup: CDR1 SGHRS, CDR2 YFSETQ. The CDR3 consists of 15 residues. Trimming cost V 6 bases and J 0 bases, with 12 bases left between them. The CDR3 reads CASTGNGANTGELFF. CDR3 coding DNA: TGCGCCAGCACCGGTAACGGAGCGAACACCGGGGAGCTGTTTTTT.

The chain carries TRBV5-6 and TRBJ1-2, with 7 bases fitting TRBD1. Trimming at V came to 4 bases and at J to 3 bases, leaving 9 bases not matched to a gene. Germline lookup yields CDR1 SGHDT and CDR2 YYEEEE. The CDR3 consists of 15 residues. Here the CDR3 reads CASSPVGQGDYGYTF. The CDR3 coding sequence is TGTGCCAGCAGCCCGGTAGGTCAGGGGGACTATGGCTACACCTTC.

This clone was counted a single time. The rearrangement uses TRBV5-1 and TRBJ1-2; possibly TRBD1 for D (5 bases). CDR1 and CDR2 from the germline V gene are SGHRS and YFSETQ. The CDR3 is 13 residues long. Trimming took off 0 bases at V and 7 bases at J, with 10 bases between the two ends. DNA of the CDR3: TGCGCCAGCAGCTTGGATGGGGGAGGTGGCTACACCTTC. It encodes CASSLDGGGGYTF.

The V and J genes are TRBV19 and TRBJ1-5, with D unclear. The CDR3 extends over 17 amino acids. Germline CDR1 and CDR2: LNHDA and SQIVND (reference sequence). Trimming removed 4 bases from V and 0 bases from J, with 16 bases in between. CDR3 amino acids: CASSTTGGRYSNQPQHF. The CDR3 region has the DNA TGTGCCAGTAGTACCACCGGAGGCCGGTATAGCAATCAGCCCCAGCATTTT.

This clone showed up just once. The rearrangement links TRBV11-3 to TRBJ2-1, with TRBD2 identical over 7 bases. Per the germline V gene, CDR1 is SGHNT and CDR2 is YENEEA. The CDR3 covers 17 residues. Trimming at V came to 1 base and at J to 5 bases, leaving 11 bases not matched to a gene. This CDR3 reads CASSLVGRGGGHNEQFF. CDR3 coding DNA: TGTGCCAGCAGCTTAGTTGGTCGAGGCGGGGGTCACAATGAGCAGTTCTTC.